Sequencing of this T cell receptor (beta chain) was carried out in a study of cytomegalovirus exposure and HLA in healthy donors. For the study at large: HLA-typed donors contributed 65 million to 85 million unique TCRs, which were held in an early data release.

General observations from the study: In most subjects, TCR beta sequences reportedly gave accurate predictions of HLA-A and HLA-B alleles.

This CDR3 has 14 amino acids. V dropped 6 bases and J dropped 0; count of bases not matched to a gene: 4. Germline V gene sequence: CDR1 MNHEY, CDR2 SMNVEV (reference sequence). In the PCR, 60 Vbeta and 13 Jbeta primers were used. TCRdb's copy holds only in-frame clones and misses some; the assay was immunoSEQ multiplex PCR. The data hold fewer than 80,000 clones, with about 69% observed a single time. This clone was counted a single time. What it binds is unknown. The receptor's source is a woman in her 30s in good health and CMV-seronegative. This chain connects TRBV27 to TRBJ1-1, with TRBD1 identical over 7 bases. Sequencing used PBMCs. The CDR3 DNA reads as TGTGCCAGCAGCCGACAGGGTCTGAACACTGAAGCTTTCTTT. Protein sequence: CASSRQGLNTEAFF.